The T cell receptor beta chain under discussion was sequenced for a study of control samples from healthy donors and cancer patients. Here immunoSEQ multiplex PCR was the method, and the copy in TCRdb shows in-frame clones only, minus some. The table records 70,000 to 100,000 clones, roughly 91% of them present only once. The CDR3 sequence is 12 residues long. Trimming cost V 3 bases and J 12 bases, with 14 bases left between them. V and J are TRBV12-3 or TRBV12-4 and TRBJ1-2; unclear D gene. This receptor was obtained from a man aged 50 or older in good health. Material: blood. DNA for the CDR3: TGTGCCAGCAGTTTTGGCAGCCTCAAAAACACCTTC. This sequence encodes CASSFGSLKNTF.